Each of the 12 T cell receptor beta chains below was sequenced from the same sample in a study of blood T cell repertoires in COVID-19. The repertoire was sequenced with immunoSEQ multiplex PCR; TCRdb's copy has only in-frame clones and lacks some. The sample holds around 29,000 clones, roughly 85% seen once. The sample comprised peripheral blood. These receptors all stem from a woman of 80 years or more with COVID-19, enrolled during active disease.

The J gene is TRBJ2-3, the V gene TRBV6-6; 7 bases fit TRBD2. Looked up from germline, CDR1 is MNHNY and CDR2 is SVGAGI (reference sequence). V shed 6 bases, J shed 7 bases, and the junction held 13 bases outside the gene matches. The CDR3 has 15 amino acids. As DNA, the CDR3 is TGTGCCAGCAGCCCTGCGGGGGTCGGTTTGAATACGCAGTATTTT. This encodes CASSPAGVGLNTQYF.

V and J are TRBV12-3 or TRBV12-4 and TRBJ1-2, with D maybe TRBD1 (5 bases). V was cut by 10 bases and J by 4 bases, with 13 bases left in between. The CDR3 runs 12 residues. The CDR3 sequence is CATNSGFYGYTF. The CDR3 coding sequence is TGTGCCACCAACTCAGGGTTCTATGGCTACACCTTC.

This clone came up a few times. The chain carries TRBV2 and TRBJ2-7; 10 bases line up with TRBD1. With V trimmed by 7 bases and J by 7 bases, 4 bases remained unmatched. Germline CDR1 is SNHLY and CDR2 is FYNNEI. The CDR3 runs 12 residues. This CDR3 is CASTRDRGEQYF. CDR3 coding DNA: TGTGCCAGCACCCGGGACAGGGGAGAGCAGTACTTC.

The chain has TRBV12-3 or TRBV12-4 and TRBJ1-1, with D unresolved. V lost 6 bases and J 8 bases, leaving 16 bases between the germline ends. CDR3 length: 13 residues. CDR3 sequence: CASRKEGATEAFF. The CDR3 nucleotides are TGTGCCAGCAGGAAAGAGGGAGCCACCGAAGCTTTCTTT.

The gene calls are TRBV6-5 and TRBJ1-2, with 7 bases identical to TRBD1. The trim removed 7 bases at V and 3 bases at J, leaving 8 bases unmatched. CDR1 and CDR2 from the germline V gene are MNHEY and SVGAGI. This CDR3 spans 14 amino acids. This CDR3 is CASTSDRRDYGYTF. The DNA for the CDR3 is TGTGCCAGCACCTCGGACAGGCGAGACTATGGCTACACCTTC.

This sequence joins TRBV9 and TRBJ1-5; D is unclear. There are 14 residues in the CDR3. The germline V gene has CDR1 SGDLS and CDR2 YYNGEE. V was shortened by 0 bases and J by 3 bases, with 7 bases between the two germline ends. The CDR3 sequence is CASSVGASNQPQHF. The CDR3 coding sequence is TGTGCCAGCAGCGTAGGAGCGTCCAATCAGCCCCAGCATTTT.

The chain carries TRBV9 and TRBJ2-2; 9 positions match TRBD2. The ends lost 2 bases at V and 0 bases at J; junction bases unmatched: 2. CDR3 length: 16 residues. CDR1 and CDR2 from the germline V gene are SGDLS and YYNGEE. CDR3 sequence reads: CASSVERGANTGELFF. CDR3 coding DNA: TGTGCCAGCAGCGTTGAGCGGGGGGCGAACACCGGGGAGCTGTTTTTT.

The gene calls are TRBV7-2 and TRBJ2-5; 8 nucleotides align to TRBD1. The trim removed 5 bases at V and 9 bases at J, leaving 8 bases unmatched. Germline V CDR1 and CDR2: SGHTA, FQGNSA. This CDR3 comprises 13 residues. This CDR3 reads CASSKQGGVAQYF. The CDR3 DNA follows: TGTGCCAGCAGCAAACAGGGGGGAGTGGCCCAGTACTTC.

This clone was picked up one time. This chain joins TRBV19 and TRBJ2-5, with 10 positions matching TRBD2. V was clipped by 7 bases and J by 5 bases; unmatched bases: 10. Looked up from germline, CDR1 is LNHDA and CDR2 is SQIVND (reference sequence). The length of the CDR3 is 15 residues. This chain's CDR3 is CASKGSGGPTETQYF. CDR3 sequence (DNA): TGTGCCAGTAAGGGTAGCGGGGGGCCGACGGAGACCCAGTACTTC.

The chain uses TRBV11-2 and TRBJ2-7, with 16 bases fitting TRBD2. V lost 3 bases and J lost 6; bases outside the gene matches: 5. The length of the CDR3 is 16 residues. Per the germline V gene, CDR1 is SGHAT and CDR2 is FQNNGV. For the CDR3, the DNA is TGTGCCAGCAGCTTGGGACTAGCGGGGGGGGATTCCGAGCAGTACTTC. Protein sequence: CASSLGLAGGDSEQYF.

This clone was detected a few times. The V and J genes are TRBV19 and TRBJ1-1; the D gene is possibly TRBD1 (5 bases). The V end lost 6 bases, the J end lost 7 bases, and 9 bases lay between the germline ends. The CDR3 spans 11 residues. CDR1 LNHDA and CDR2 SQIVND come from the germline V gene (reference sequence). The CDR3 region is CASRSDSEAFF. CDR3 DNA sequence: TGTGCCAGTAGAAGTGACAGTGAAGCTTTCTTT. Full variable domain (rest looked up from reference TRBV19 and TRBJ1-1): DGGITQSPKYLFRKEGQNVTLSCEQNLNHDAMYWYRQDPGQGLRLIYYSQIVNDFQKGDIAEGYSVSREKKESFPLTVTSAQKNPTAFYLCASRSDSEAFFGQGTRLTVV.

The CDR3 sequence: CASSPSGGTKYNEQFF. The CDR3, as DNA: TGTGCCAGCAGCCCTAGCGGGGGGACGAAATACAATGAGCAGTTCTTC. The chain recombines TRBV11-3 with TRBJ2-1; 11 bases map to TRBD2. Germline V gene sequence: CDR1 SGHNT, CDR2 YENEEA. J gave up 4 bases and V 5 bases, and 7 bases lay outside the gene matches. The CDR3 loop spans 16 amino acids.